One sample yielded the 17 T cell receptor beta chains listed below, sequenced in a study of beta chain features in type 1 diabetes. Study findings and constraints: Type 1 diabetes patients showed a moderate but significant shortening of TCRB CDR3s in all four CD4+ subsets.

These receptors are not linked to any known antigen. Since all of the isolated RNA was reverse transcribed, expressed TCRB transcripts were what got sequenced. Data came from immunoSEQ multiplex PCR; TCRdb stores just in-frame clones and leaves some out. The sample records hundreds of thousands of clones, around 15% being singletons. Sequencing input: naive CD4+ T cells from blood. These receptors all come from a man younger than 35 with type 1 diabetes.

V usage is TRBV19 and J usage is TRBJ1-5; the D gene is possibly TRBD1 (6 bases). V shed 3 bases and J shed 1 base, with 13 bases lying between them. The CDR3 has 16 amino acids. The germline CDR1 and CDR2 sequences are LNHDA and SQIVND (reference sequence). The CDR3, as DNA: TGTGCCAGTAGTATCCGCGCAGGGGCAAGCAATCAGCCCCAGCATTTT. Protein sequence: CASSIRAGASNQPQHF.

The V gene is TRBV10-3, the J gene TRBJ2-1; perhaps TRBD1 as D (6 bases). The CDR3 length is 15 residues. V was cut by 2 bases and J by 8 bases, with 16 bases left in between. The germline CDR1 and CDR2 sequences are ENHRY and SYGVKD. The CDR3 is CAISEGENRAYEQFF. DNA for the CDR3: TGTGCCATCAGTGAGGGCGAGAACAGGGCATATGAGCAGTTCTTC.

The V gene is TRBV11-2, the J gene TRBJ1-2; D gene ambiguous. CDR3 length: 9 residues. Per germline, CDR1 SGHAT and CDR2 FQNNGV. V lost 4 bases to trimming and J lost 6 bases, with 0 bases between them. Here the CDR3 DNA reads TGTGCCAGCAGCTATGGCTACACCTTC. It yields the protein CASSYGYTF. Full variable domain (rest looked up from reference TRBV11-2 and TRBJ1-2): EAGVAQSPRYKIIEKRQSVAFWCNPISGHATLYWYQQILGQGPKLLIQFQNNGVVDDSQLPKDRFSAERLKGVDSTLKIQPAKLEDSAVYLCASSYGYTFGSGTRLTVV.

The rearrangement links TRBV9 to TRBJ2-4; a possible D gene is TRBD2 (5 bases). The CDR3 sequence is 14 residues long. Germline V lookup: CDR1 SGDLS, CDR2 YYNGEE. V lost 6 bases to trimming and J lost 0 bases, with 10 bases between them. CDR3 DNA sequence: TGTGCCAGCACCAGCGGTTTAGCCAAAAACATTCAGTACTTC. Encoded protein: CASTSGLAKNIQYF.

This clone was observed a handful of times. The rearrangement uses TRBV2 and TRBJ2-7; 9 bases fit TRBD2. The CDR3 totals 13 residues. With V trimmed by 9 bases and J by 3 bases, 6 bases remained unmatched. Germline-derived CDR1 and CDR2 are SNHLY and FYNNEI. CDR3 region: CASSGSRRYEQYF. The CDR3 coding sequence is TGTGCCAGTAGCGGGAGCCGGCGCTACGAGCAGTACTTC.

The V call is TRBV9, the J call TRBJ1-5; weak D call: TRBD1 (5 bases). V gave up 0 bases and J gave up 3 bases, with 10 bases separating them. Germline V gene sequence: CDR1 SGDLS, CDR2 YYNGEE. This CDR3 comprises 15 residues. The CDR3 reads CASSVATGPNQPQHF. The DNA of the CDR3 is TGTGCCAGCAGCGTAGCTACAGGTCCCAATCAGCCCCAGCATTTT.

The CDR3 sequence: CASSPIPSNTGELFF. CDR3 nucleotides: TGTGCCAGCAGCCCGATACCTTCGAACACCGGGGAGCTGTTTTTT. The genes are TRBV7-2 and TRBJ2-2; D unresolved. The CDR3 extends over 15 amino acids. Germline CDR1 SGHTA, CDR2 FQGNSA. Trimming stripped 5 bases from V and 0 bases from J, with 10 bases between.

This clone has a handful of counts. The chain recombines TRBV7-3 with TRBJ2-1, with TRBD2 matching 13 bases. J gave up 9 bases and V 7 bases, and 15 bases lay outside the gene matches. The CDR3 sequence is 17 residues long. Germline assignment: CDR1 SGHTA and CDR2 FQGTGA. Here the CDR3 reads CASKGILGTSGDGEQFF. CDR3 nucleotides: TGTGCCAGCAAGGGTATCCTCGGGACTAGCGGGGACGGTGAGCAGTTCTTC. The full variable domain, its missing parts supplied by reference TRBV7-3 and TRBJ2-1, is GAGVSQTPSNKVTEKGKYVELRCDPISGHTALYWYRQSLGQGPEFLIYFQGTGAADDSGLPNDRFFAVRPEGSVSTLKIQRTERGDSAVYLCASKGILGTSGDGEQFFGPGTRLTVL.

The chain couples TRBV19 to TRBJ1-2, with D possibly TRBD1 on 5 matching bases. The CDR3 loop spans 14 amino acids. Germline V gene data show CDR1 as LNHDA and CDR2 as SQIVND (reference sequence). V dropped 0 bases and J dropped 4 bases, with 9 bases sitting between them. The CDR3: CASSIEDRLYGYTF. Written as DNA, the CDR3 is TGTGCCAGTAGTATAGAAGACAGACTCTATGGCTACACCTTC.

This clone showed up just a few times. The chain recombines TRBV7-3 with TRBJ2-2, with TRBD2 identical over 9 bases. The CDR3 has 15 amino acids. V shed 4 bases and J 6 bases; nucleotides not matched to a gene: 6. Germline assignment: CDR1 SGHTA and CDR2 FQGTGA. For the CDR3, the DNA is TGTGCCAGCAGCTCGGACGTAGCGGGGGCCGGGGAGCTGTTTTTT. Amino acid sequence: CASSSDVAGAGELFF.

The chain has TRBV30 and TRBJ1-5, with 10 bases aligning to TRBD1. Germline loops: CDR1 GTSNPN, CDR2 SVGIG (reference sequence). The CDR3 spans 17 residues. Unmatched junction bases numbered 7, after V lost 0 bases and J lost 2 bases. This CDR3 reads CAWSVRQGAIGNQPQHF. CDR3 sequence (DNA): TGTGCCTGGAGTGTACGACAGGGGGCAATAGGCAATCAGCCCCAGCATTTT.

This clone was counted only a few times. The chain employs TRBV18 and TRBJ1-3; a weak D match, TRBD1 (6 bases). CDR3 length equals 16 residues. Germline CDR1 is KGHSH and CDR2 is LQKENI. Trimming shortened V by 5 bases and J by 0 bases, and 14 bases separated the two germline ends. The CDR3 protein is CASSENGQISGNTIYF. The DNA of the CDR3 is TGTGCCAGCTCAGAAAACGGACAGATCTCTGGAAACACCATATATTTT.

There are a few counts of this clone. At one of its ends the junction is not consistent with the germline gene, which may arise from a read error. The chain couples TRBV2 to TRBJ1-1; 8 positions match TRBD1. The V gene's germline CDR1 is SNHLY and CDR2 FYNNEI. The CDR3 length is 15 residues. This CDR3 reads CASSQRQGLNPEAFF. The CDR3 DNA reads TGTGCCAGCAGTCAAAGACAGGGGTTGAACCCTGAAGCTTTCTTT.

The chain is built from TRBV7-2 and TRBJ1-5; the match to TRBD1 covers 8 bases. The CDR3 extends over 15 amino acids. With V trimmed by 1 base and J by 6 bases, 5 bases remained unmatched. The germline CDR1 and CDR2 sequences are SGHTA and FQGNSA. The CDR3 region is CASSLVQGASQPQHF. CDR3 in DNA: TGTGCCAGCAGCTTAGTCCAGGGGGCGAGTCAGCCCCAGCATTTT.

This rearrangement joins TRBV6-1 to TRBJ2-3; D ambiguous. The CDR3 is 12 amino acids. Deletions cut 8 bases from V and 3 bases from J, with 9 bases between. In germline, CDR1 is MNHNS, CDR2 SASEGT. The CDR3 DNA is TGTGCCAGCTGCTACGGGACAGATACGCAGTATTTT. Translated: CASCYGTDTQYF.

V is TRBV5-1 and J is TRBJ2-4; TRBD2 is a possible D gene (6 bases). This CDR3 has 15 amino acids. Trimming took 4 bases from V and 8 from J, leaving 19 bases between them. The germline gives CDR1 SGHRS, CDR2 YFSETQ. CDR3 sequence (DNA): TGCGCCAGCAGCCTTGAGGGGAGGTCGATCCACATTCAGTACTTC. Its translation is CASSLEGRSIHIQYF.

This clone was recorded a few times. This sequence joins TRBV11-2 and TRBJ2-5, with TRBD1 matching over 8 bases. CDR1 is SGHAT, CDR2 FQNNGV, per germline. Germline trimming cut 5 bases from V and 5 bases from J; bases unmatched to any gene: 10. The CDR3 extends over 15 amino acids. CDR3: CASSPWTGIYETQYF. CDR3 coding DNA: TGTGCCAGCAGCCCTTGGACAGGGATCTATGAGACCCAGTACTTC.